These 24 T cell receptor beta chains were all obtained from the same sample, sequenced in a study of glioma-infiltrating T cells (dated by TCRdb to about 2016). Sequenced on an Illumina MiSeq. The iRepertoire nested amplicon-rescue multiplex PCR (arm-PCR) platform was used to amplify TCR alpha and beta CDR3 regions from RNA. TCRdb handled the public reads itself, with Q25 trimming in fastp and clone calling in MiXCR, and kept productive beta chains. Entries that share a CDR3 protein sequence are merged under the most common genes and DNA. In all, the sample holds roughly 100,000 distinct CDR3 sequences, and around 28% of those were seen once. The ten largest clones add up to about 40% of the sample. The specimen was glioma tissue, nonneoplastic brain tissue, or PBMCs (not recorded which). These receptors were obtained from a human donor with low-grade glioma or glioblastoma, undergoing nonglioma brain surgery, or in good health (not recorded which).

The rearrangement links TRBV7-2 to TRBJ2-7; 9 nucleotides match TRBD1. Germline V gene data show CDR1 as SGHTA and CDR2 as FQGNSA. The V gene end was trimmed by 1 base and the J gene end by 5 bases; junction bases not matched to a gene: 6. The CDR3 contains 15 residues. DNA for the CDR3: TGTGCCAGCAGCTTAGGGGGGACAGGGCACAACGAGCAGTACTTC. It is translated as CASSLGGTGHNEQYF.

Here the CDR3 DNA reads TGTGCCAGCAGCCTTTCGATAGATGGCTACACCTTC. Encoded protein: CASSLSIDGYTF. J is TRBJ1-2 and V is TRBV3-1; unclear D gene. There are 12 residues in the CDR3. V lost 4 bases, J lost 6 bases, and 9 bases lay in between. Germline V CDR1 and CDR2: LGHDT, YNNKEL (reference sequence).

The CDR3 sequence: CASRGRWGGADTQYF. CDR3 DNA: TGTGCCAGCAGAGGTCGTTGGGGAGGCGCAGATACGCAGTATTTT. This rearrangement joins TRBV7-8 to TRBJ2-3; perhaps TRBD2 as D (6 bases). CDR1 is SGHVS and CDR2 is FQNEAQ in the germline V gene. The length of the CDR3 is 15 residues. V shed 6 bases and J shed 4 bases, with 17 bases lying between them.

The chain is built from TRBV7-2 and TRBJ2-3, with D maybe TRBD2 (6 bases). Germline CDR1 reads SGHTA; CDR2 reads FQGNSA. The length of the CDR3 is 16 residues. V was pared by 2 bases and J by 2 bases, with 14 bases between. The CDR3 DNA follows: TGTGCCAGCAGCTTACTATTGCGGGGCCCCACAGATACGCAGTATTTT. Its translation is CASSLLLRGPTDTQYF.

This clonotype has ten or more counts. This chain uses TRBV7-2 with TRBJ2-7; weak D call: TRBD1 (5 bases). The CDR3 covers 16 residues. The V end was cut by 5 bases, the J end by 6 bases, with 23 bases between. Per the germline V gene, CDR1 is SGHTA and CDR2 is FQGNSA. The CDR3 DNA follows: TGTGCCAGCAGCCCCCGCGGTCTAGACAGCAATCTCGAGCAGTACTTC. Translation: CASSPRGLDSNLEQYF.

The rearrangement links TRBV7-3 to TRBJ1-5; D remains ambiguous. Germline CDR1 SGHTA, CDR2 FQGTGA. There are 13 residues in the CDR3. Between the trimmed V and J ends, which lost 2 bases and 2 bases, there was a span of 4 bases. In DNA form, the CDR3 reads TGTGCCAGCAGCTTATCCCGCAATCAGCCCCAGCATTTT. Protein product: CASSLSRNQPQHF.

Of note for this clonotype: A much larger clone lies a single base off, so this may be a read error. The chain has TRBV28 and TRBJ2-7; D is unclear. The CDR3 consists of 14 residues. CDR1 and CDR2 (germline): MDHEN, SYDVKM. The CDR3: CANSSRRGRNEQYF. The CDR3 nucleotides read TGTGCCAACAGTTCCCGACGTGGACGGAATGAGCAGTACTTC.

In this sample, this clonotype turned up many times. The chain has TRBV28 and TRBJ2-1; TRBD2 matches 9 bases. Germline V gene sequence: CDR1 MDHEN, CDR2 SYDVKM. CDR3 length equals 15 residues. J gave up 4 bases and V 5 bases, and 6 bases lay outside the gene matches. CDR3: CASSPSGGRYNEQFF. DNA for the CDR3: TGTGCCAGCAGTCCAAGCGGGGGGAGGTACAATGAGCAGTTCTTC. Full variable domain (remainder filled in from reference TRBV28 and TRBJ2-1): DVKVTQSSRYLVKRTGEKVFLECVQDMDHENMFWYRQDPGLGLRLIYFSYDVKMKEKGDIPEGYSVSREKKERFSLILESASTNQTSMYLCASSPSGGRYNEQFFGPGTRLTVL.

This clonotype was counted ten times or more. The rearrangement links TRBV6-1 to TRBJ2-1, with 8 bases aligning to TRBD1. CDR3 length: 13 amino acids. Trimming removed 6 bases from V and 5 bases from J; junction bases left unmatched: 3. CDR1 and CDR2 (germline): MNHNS, SASEGT. CDR3 coding DNA: TGTGCCAGCAGCAAGGACAGGGACAATGAGCAGTTCTTC. This codes for CASSKDRDNEQFF.

This clonotype appeared many times. The chain carries TRBV6-2 or TRBV6-3 and TRBJ1-5; the match to TRBD1 covers 8 bases. V dropped 2 bases and J dropped 7; count of bases not matched to a gene: 10. Germline V gene sequence: CDR1 MNHEY, CDR2 SVGEGT. The CDR3 has 16 residues. The CDR3 nucleotides read TGTGCCAGCAGTTACCAACGGACAGGGCGGGAACAGCCCCAGCATTTT. Translated, it gives CASSYQRTGREQPQHF.

V usage is TRBV11-2 and J usage is TRBJ2-3, with TRBD1 matching over 9 bases. The J call may be mistaken, given a closer DNA end match to TRBJ1-5. The CDR3 contains 17 residues. Germline V lookup: CDR1 SGHAT, CDR2 FQNNGV. The CDR3 here is CASSLGHRGRLADTQHF. The CDR3 DNA reads TGTGCCAGCAGCTTAGGCCACAGGGGGCGGTTAGCAGATACGCAGCATTTT.

This clonotype was seen repeatedly, ten times or more. The V gene is TRBV7-2, the J gene TRBJ1-1; D unresolved. Trimming removed 1 base from V and 4 bases from J, with 7 bases in between. The V gene's germline CDR1 is SGHTA and CDR2 FQGNSA. The CDR3 is made up of 13 amino acids. CDR3 DNA sequence: TGTGCCAGCAGCTTAGGAGTTCTCACTGAAGCTTTCTTT. Its protein product is CASSLGVLTEAFF.

This clonotype was seen a handful of times. The chain carries TRBV19 and TRBJ1-1; D remains ambiguous. CDR1 and CDR2 (germline): LNHDA, SQIVND (reference sequence). The V end was cut by 6 bases, the J end by 0 bases, with 8 bases between. The CDR3 covers 13 residues. The CDR3 loop reads CASRKYLNTEAFF. The CDR3 DNA reads TGTGCCAGTAGAAAGTACCTGAACACTGAAGCTTTCTTT. Based on the CDR3 plus reference TRBV19 and TRBJ1-1, the full variable domain is DGGITQSPKYLFRKEGQNVTLSCEQNLNHDAMYWYRQDPGQGLRLIYYSQIVNDFQKGDIAEGYSVSREKKESFPLTVTSAQKNPTAFYLCASRKYLNTEAFFGQGTRLTVV.

This clonotype came up many times. The chain has TRBV20-1 and TRBJ2-1; TRBD2 agrees at 10 bases. CDR1 and CDR2 (germline): DFQATT, SNEGSKA (reference sequence). J gave up 6 bases and V 3 bases, and 5 bases lay outside the gene matches. CDR3 length: 14 amino acids. The DNA of the CDR3 is TGCAGTGCTAGCTCAGCGGGGGGGGGCAATGAGCAGTTCTTC. Its translation is CSASSAGGGNEQFF.

Comments on this clonotype: One end of the junction fails to match germline, which may point to a read error. The chain employs TRBV20-1 and TRBJ2-5; 7 bases are a match to TRBD1. The V gene's germline CDR1 is DFQATT and CDR2 SNEGSKA (reference sequence). The CDR3 has 12 amino acids. The CDR3 DNA sequence: TGCAGTGCCCCGCTGGGGACAGAGACCGAGTACTTC. Amino acids: CSAPLGTETEYF.

By share, this clonotype counts as medium-sized. The gene calls are TRBV27 and TRBJ2-1, with a possible D match to TRBD2 (6 bases). CDR1 is MNHEY, CDR2 SMNVEV, per germline (reference sequence). The CDR3 is 12 amino acids. Between the trimmed V and J ends, which lost 4 bases and 7 bases, there was a span of 8 bases. This CDR3 is CASSWDLNEQFF. The CDR3 bases are TGTGCCAGCAGTTGGGACTTAAATGAGCAGTTCTTC.

The chain uses TRBV5-1 and TRBJ2-7, with D possibly being TRBD1 (5 bases). Trimming cost V 2 bases and J 0 bases, with 9 bases left between them. CDR1 and CDR2 from the germline V gene are SGHRS and YFSETQ. The CDR3 consists of 14 residues. As DNA, the CDR3 is TGCGCCAGCAGCTTACAGGAGACCTCCTACGAGCAGTACTTC. Amino acids: CASSLQETSYEQYF. Full variable domain (outside the CDR3, taken from reference TRBV5-1 and TRBJ2-7): KAGVTQTPRYLIKTRGQQVTLSCSPISGHRSVSWYQQTPGQGLQFLFEYFSETQRNKGNFPGRFSGRQFSNSRSEMNVSTLELGDSALYLCASSLQETSYEQYFGPGTRLTVT.

This clonotype has a count of ten or more. The chain joins TRBV6-4 to TRBJ2-3; 8 bases agree with TRBD2. The V gene's germline CDR1 is MRHNA and CDR2 SNTAGT. V lost 8 bases and J lost 2; bases outside the gene matches: 6. This CDR3 region has 14 residues. CDR3 coding DNA: TGTGCCAGCTCCTACGGGGGGGTCACAGATACGCAGTATTTT. The encoded protein is CASSYGGVTDTQYF.

The rearrangement links TRBV7-6 to TRBJ2-1; 15 bases fit TRBD2. The CDR3 spans 17 residues. Germline CDR1 is SGHVS and CDR2 is FNYEAQ. With V trimmed by 3 bases and J by 7 bases, 7 bases remained unmatched. DNA of the CDR3: TGTGCCAGCAGCTTTGGTCTTGGACTAGCGGGGGGGAATGAGCAGTTCTTC. As protein: CASSFGLGLAGGNEQFF.

In regard to this clonotype: It may be a read error: a sequence one base away is much more abundant. The chain joins TRBV6-5 to TRBJ1-2; TRBD1 might be the D (5 bases). This CDR3 is 14 amino acids long. The V end lost 10 bases, the J end lost 8 bases, and 23 bases lay between the germline ends. Germline V gene data show CDR1 as MNHEY and CDR2 as SVGAGI. CDR3 DNA sequence: TGTGCCAACACCCCCGACAGACGAAATCGGGGCTACACCTTC. Protein sequence: CANTPDRRNRGYTF.

V and J are TRBV5-1 and TRBJ2-2, with D unresolved. The CDR3 consists of 14 residues. V gave up 1 base and J gave up 1 base, with 5 bases separating them. Germline lookup yields CDR1 SGHRS and CDR2 YFSETQ. The CDR3 bases are TGCGCCAGCAGCTTGATCCAGAACACCGGGGAGCTGTTTTTT. Translating it yields CASSLIQNTGELFF.

This clonotype has only a few counts. The chain employs TRBV29-1 and TRBJ1-5; D may be TRBD1 (5 bases). The ends were cut back, 4 bases at V and 7 bases at J, with 11 bases in the middle. Germline V gives CDR1 SQVTM, CDR2 ANQGSEA. The CDR3 extends over 12 amino acids. Here the CDR3 reads CSVVWGNQPQHF. CDR3 in DNA: TGCAGCGTTGTCTGGGGGAACCAGCCCCAGCATTTT.

This clonotype was counted only a few times. This sequence joins TRBV7-2 and TRBJ2-7; TRBD2 might be the D (6 bases). Trimming took 5 bases from V and 6 from J, leaving 17 bases between them. CDR3 length: 14 residues. Germline V CDR1 and CDR2: SGHTA, FQGNSA. CDR3 residues: CASSREATRREQYF. The CDR3 bases are TGTGCCAGCAGCCGAGAGGCGACTAGGCGCGAGCAGTACTTC.

The chain uses TRBV9 and TRBJ2-3; D is undetermined. V gave up 4 bases and J gave up 0 bases, with 12 bases separating them. This CDR3 is 15 amino acids long. Germline V CDR1 and CDR2: SGDLS, YYNGEE. CDR3 in amino acids: CASSSGPTSTDTQYF. The CDR3 nucleotides read TGTGCCAGCAGCTCCGGACCAACAAGCACAGATACGCAGTATTTT.